What follows are 5 T cell receptor beta chains derived from one specimen sequenced in a study of sequential checkpoint blockade in melanoma. Treatment indicated: randomized to nivolumab then ipilimumab (arm A) or the reverse (arm B). Assay used: immunoSEQ multiplex PCR; TCRdb lists only in-frame clones, some missing. The profile shows more than 10,000 clones, less than 70% of them singletons. Sample: CD8+ T cells sorted from blood (inferred from file names), taken from a patient given nivolumab and ipilimumab in sequence. Source of these receptors: a human donor with melanoma.

V is TRBV2 and J is TRBJ2-1, with 13 bases aligning to TRBD2. V lost 4 bases and J lost 1; bases outside the gene matches: 10. CDR1 and CDR2 (germline): SNHLY, FYNNEI. The CDR3 is 19 amino acids. The CDR3 sequence: CASSVGPGGLAGSYNEQFF. CDR3 nucleotides: TGTGCCAGCAGTGTGGGGCCCGGGGGACTAGCGGGATCCTACAATGAGCAGTTCTTC.

The chain has TRBV18 and TRBJ1-2; 9 bases agree with TRBD1. The CDR3 loop spans 17 amino acids. V was clipped by 3 bases and J by 0 bases; unmatched bases: 8. The germline gives CDR1 KGHSH, CDR2 LQKENI. The CDR3 here is CASSPYVGTGTNYGYTF. The CDR3 DNA is TGTGCCAGCTCACCTTACGTCGGGACAGGGACTAACTATGGCTACACCTTC.

The chain is built from TRBV4-1 and TRBJ1-4, with a weak D call TRBD1 (6 bases). V dropped 5 bases and J dropped 5 bases, with 18 bases sitting between them. The CDR3 loop spans 16 amino acids. CDR1 and CDR2 from the germline V gene are MGHRA and YSYEKL. DNA of the CDR3: TGCGCCAGCAGCAACCTGGGGGCAGCGGCGAATGAAAAACTGTTTTTT. It specifies CASSNLGAAANEKLFF.

A few counts support this clone. The V and J genes are TRBV5-4 and TRBJ2-7; TRBD1 might be the D (6 bases). Trimming took off 2 bases at V and 3 bases at J, with 15 bases between the two ends. CDR3 length equals 15 residues. Per the germline V gene, CDR1 is SGHNT and CDR2 is YYREEE (reference sequence). The CDR3 loop reads CASSLFPGTHYEQYF. The CDR3 DNA follows: TGTGCCAGCAGCTTATTCCCCGGGACACACTACGAGCAGTACTTC.

The chain employs TRBV4-1 and TRBJ1-1; no firm D call. Trimming took off 4 bases at V and 1 base at J, with 13 bases between the two ends. Germline-derived CDR1 and CDR2 are MGHRA and YSYEKL. The CDR3 length is 15 residues. The CDR3 sequence is CASSPHGGENTEAFF. In nucleotides, the CDR3 is TGCGCCAGCAGCCCCCATGGCGGGGAGAACACTGAAGCTTTCTTT.